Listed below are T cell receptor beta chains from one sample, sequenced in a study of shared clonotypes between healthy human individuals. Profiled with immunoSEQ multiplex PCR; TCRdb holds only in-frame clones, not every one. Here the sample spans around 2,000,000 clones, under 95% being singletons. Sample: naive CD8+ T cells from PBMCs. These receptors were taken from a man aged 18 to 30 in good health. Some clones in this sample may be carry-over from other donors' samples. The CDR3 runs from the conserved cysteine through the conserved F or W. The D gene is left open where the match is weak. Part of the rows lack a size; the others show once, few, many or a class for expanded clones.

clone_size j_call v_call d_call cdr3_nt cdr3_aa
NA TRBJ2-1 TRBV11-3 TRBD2 TGTGCCAGCAGCTTAGTGTCGTGGACTAGCGGGAGCAATGAGCAGTTCTTC CASSLVSWTSGSNEQFF
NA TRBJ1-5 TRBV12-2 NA TGTGCAAGTCGCTTACGGGGGGCAGGACAGCCCCAGCATTTT CASRLRGAGQPQHF
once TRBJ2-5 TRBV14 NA TGTGCCAGCAGCGGTAAGATCCGAGAGACCCAGTACTTC CASSGKIRETQYF
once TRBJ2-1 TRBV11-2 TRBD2 TGTGCCAGCAGCTTTAACGGACCCGGGACTAGCGGGAGGTTCAATGAGCAGTTCTTC CASSFNGPGTSGRFNEQFF
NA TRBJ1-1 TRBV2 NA TGTGCCAGCAGTGACCCAGCCCTGACCGAAGCTTTCTTT CASSDPALTEAFF
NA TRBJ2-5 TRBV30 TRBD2 TGTGCCTGGAGGGGGGGTCCCGCGGGAGGGCAAGAGACCCAGTACTTC CAWRGGPAGGQETQYF
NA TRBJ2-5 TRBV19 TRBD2 TGTGCCAGTAGGGGACTAGCCCAGGAGACCCAGTACTTC CASRGLAQETQYF
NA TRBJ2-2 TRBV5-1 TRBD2 TGCGCCAGCAGCTTAACACCTCCTAGCGGGGACGCTTTGGGGTGGTTTAACACCGGGGAGCTGTTTTTT CASSLTPPSGDALGWFNTGELFF
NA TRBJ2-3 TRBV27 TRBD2 TGTGCCAGCGGAACCGGGACTAGCGGCACAGATACGCAGTATTTT CASGTGTSGTDTQYF
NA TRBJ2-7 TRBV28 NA TGTGCCAGCAGTTTATTACTTCGTGCCGGCGAGCAGTACTTC CASSLLLRAGEQYF
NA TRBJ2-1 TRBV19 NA TGTGCCAGTAGTATGCGGGCCGGTCCCAATGAGCAGTTCTTC CASSMRAGPNEQFF
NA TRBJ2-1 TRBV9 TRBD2 TGTGCCAGCAGCGTAGGCGGGAGAGGTAATGAGCAGTTCTTC CASSVGGRGNEQFF
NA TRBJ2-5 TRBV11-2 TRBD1 TGTGCCAGCAGCCGGACCGTCAGGGGACAGAAGCAAGAGACCCAGTACTTC CASSRTVRGQKQETQYF
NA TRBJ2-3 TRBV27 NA TGTGCCAGCAGTTCCAGGGGAAGGACAGATACGCAGTATTTT CASSSRGRTDTQYF
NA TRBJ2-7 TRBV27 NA TGTGCCAGCAGTTTACGGGGACGGAGCTACGAGCAGTACTTC CASSLRGRSYEQYF
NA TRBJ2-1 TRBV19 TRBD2 TGTGCCAGTAGTCGACGGACTAGCGGGAGGGGTAATGAGCAGTTCTTC CASSRRTSGRGNEQFF
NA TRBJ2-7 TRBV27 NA TGTGCCAGCAGTCCCAGTTCAGGGCCAATCTCCTACGAGCAGTACTTC CASSPSSGPISYEQYF
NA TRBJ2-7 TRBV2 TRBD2 TGTGCCAGCAGAGATAGCGGGGGTCCCTACGAGCAGTACTTC CASRDSGGPYEQYF
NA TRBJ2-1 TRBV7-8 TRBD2 TGTGCCAGCAGTTTTGGACTAGCGGGCTACAATGAGCAGTTCTTC CASSFGLAGYNEQFF
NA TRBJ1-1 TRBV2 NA TGTGCCAGCAGCAGTCCCCGGACTATGAACACTGAAGCTTTCTTT CASSSPRTMNTEAFF
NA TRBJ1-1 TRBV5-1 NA TGCGCCAGCAGCCAAGAGGGGCTTCACACTGAAGCTTTCTTT CASSQEGLHTEAFF
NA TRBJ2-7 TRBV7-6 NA TGTGCCAGCAGCGACCTGGACGGCACCTACGAGCAGTACTTC CASSDLDGTYEQYF
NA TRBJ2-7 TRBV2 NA TGTGCCAGCACACCTAGCCCCGGCAACGAGCAGTACTTC CASTPSPGNEQYF
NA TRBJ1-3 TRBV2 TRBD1 TGTGCCAGCAGTGAAGAGGGGACAGACTCCTCTGGAAACACCATATATTTT CASSEEGTDSSGNTIYF
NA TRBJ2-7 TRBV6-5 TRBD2 TGTGCCAGCAGTTCCGGGACTACAGACTACGAGCAGTACTTC CASSSGTTDYEQYF
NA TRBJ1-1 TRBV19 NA TGTGCCAGTAGTCGCGGGGGTGATTACACTGAAGCTTTCTTT CASSRGGDYTEAFF
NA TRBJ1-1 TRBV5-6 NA TGTGCCAGCAGCTTGGCCCGACAGGTTTTCTTT CASSLARQVFF
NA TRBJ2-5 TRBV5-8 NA TGTGCCAGCAGCTTGCCAGGGGAGTGGCAGACCCAGTACTTC CASSLPGEWQTQYF
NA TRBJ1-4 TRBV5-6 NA TGTGCCAGCAGCTCGGGGGTGAGGCAAGAAAAACTGTTTTTT CASSSGVRQEKLFF
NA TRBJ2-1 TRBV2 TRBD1 TGTGCCAGCAGGGGACAGGGCGAGAATGAGCAGTTCTTC CASRGQGENEQFF
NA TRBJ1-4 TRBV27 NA TGTGCCAGCACGTACAGGATGGGGACTAATGAAAAACTGTTTTTT CASTYRMGTNEKLFF
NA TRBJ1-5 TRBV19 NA TGTGCCAGTAGTATAGGTCCCCTAGGTCGCAATCAGCCCCAGCATTTT CASSIGPLGRNQPQHF
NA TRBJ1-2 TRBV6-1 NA TGTGCCAGCAGGTTCCCAGGCGCTAACTATGGCTACACCTTC CASRFPGANYGYTF
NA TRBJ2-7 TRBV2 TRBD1 TGTGCCAGCTCCGCCGGGACAGGGGGGAGTTACGAGCAGTACTTC CASSAGTGGSYEQYF
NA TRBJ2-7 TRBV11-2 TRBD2 TGTGCCAGCAGCCCGGGACTAGTTGGGTACGAGCAGTACTTC CASSPGLVGYEQYF
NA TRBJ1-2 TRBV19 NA TGTGCCAGTAGTCCTGGCAGGGCGGATGGCTACACCTTC CASSPGRADGYTF
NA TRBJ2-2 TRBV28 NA TGTGCCAGCAGTTCCCACCCCGCATTCACCGGGGAGCTGTTTTTT CASSSHPAFTGELFF
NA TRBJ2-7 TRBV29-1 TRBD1 TGCAGCGTTAAACTCCCAGGGACAGGGGACAACGAGCAGTACTTC CSVKLPGTGDNEQYF
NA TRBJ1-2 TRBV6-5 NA TGTGCCAGCTCCCCCCGGGAGGGCGGCTACACCTTC CASSPREGGYTF
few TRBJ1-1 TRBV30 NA TGTGCGGCGAAACAGGGAGTGAACACTGAAGCTTTCTTT CAAKQGVNTEAFF